This T cell receptor (beta chain) was retrieved from a study of blood T cell repertoires in COVID-19. Study context: Sites across the United States, Italy and Spain contributed samples from acute and convalescent COVID-19. From T cells, B-cell-depleted T cells, or PBMCs came the material, which was cDNA or gDNA.

In the original workflow: Amplification with reference gene primers provided the estimates of nucleated cell counts. Here immunoSEQ multiplex PCR was the method, and the copy in TCRdb shows in-frame clones only, minus some. The DNA gave D and trimming, while V, J and clone size come from that table. The data hold 350,000 to 400,000 clones, with nearly 90% observed a single time. Sequencing input: peripheral blood. The clonotype comes from a man younger than 30 with active or convalescent COVID-19.

As DNA, the CDR3 is TGTGCCAGTAGTGACCCGGGACACCTTGGACTGGGTGGAAACACCATATATTTT. Its protein is CASSDPGHLGLGGNTIYF. This chain uses TRBV19 with TRBJ1-3; maybe TRBD1 (6 bases). Looked up from germline, CDR1 is LNHDA and CDR2 is SQIVND (reference sequence). This CDR3 has 18 residues. Trimming stripped 5 bases from V and 3 bases from J, with 23 bases between.